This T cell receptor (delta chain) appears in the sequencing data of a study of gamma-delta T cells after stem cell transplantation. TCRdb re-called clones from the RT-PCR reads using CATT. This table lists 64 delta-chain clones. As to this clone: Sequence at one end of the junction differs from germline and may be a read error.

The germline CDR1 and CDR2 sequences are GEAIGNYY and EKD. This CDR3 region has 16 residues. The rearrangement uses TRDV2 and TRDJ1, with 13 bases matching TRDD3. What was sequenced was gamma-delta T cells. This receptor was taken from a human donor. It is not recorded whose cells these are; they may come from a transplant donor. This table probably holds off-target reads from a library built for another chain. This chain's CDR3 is CACDTGLGDTREKLTF. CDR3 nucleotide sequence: TGTGCCTGTGACACCGGACTGGGGGATACGCGCGAGAAGCTCACCTTT.